The T cell receptor beta chain described here comes from a study of response to subunit inactivated influenza vaccine. TCRdb passed the RT-PCR reads through MiXCR, listing each CDR3 protein once. The data hold 450,000 to 550,000 distinct CDR3 sequences, with about 25% observed a single time. CDR3 length equals 16 residues. Germline values: CDR1 SGHVS, CDR2 FNYEAQ. With 3 bases clipped from V and 1 base from J, the junction kept 6 bases outside the gene matches. The TCR was taken from a middle-aged man who received an inactivated influenza vaccine. Sample: CD4+ T cells sorted from PBMCs, taken roughly 5 days after vaccination. J is TRBJ2-7 and V is TRBV7-6; 10 bases match TRBD2. The CDR3 region is CASSFRLAGRSYEQYF. The CDR3 nucleotides are TGTGCCAGCAGCTTTAGACTAGCGGGTAGATCCTACGAGCAGTACTTC. The full variable domain, completed using reference TRBV7-6 and TRBJ2-7, is GAGVSQSPRYKVTKRGQDVALRCDPISGHVSLYWYRQALGQGPEFLTYFNYEAQQDKSGLPNDRFSAERPEGSISTLTIQRTEQRDSAMYRCASSFRLAGRSYEQYFGPGTRLTVT.